This is a list of T cell receptor beta chains from one sample in a study of cytomegalovirus exposure and HLA in healthy donors. This table comes from immunoSEQ multiplex PCR, and its TCRdb copy is limited to in-frame clones, with some not included. The table records some 110,000 clones, about 76% of them present only once. The sequencing input was PBMCs. The receptors come from a woman in her 30s in good health and CMV-seronegative. CDR3s include the opening cysteine and the closing phenylalanine or tryptophan. The D gene is left open where the match is weak. Rows give clone size only sometimes, using once, few, many, or a class for an expanded clone.

d_gene | j_gene | v_gene | abundance | CDR3nt | CDR3aa
TRBD2 | TRBJ2-3 | TRBV19 | few | TGTGCCAGTACCTCACTAGCGGGCACAGATACGCAGTATTTT | CASTSLAGTDTQYF
NA | TRBJ1-2 | TRBV2 | NA | TGTGCCAGCAGTGAAGACAGGGTTATGGGCTGCACCTTC | CASSEDRVMGCTF
TRBD1 | TRBJ2-5 | TRBV6-4 | few | TGTGCCAGCAGCGAAGGACAGGGGGGGTCGGAGACCCAGTACTTC | CASSEGQGGSETQYF
NA | TRBJ1-5 | TRBV7-2 | NA | TGTGCCAGCGACCTAGGCGGGGTGGGCAATCAGCCCCAGCATTTT | CASDLGGVGNQPQHF
NA | TRBJ2-7 | TRBV5-4 | NA | TGTGCCAGCAGCTCTGCAGCCTACGAGCAGTACTTC | CASSSAAYEQYF
TRBD2 | TRBJ2-7 | TRBV5-4 | NA | TGTGCCAGCAGCCTAGGACTAGCGGGAGGGTGGCTATACTTC | CASSLGLAGGWLYF
NA | TRBJ1-5 | TRBV6-5 | few | TGTGCCAGCAGCCCAGGGGATAGCAATCAGCCCCAGCATTTT | CASSPGDSNQPQHF
NA | TRBJ2-1 | TRBV11-2 | NA | TGTGCCAGCAGCCGCGGTACTGAGAATGAGCAGTTCTTC | CASSRGTENEQFF
TRBD2 | TRBJ2-3 | TRBV9 | NA | TGTGCCAGCAGCGTCCTAGCGGGAGGATCCACAGATACGCAGTATTTT | CASSVLAGGSTDTQYF
TRBD1 | TRBJ1-3 | TRBV5-4 | NA | TGTGCCAGCAGTTGGGGGACAGGCCCAGGAAACACCATATATTTT | CASSWGTGPGNTIYF
NA | TRBJ2-1 | TRBV6-5 | NA | TGTGCCAGCAGTTACGTCGGCCGGAGGTCCAATGAGCAGTTCTTC | CASSYVGRRSNEQFF
NA | TRBJ2-7 | TRBV6-1 | NA | TGTGCCAGCAGTGACCCCAGGGCCCCCTACGAGCAGTACTTC | CASSDPRAPYEQYF
NA | TRBJ1-5 | TRBV27 | few | TGTGCCAGCAGTTTGAGCCGTTATAGCAATCAGCCCCAGCATTTT | CASSLSRYSNQPQHF
NA | TRBJ2-1 | TRBV6-1 | NA | TGTGCCAGCAGTGAACTACAGGGCAGGGTGTACGTCAATGAGCAGTTCTTC | CASSELQGRVYVNEQFF
NA | TRBJ2-1 | TRBV7-3 | NA | TGTGCCAGCAGCGCCTGGTCAGGCAATGAGCAGTTCTTC | CASSAWSGNEQFF
NA | TRBJ2-7 | TRBV7-9 | NA | TGTGCCAGCAGCTTAGCGGTCGGCTACGAGCAGTACTTC | CASSLAVGYEQYF
NA | TRBJ2-7 | TRBV4-1 | few | TGCGCCAGCAGCCCAGTCGTCGGAGCCCTCTACGAGCAGTACTTC | CASSPVVGALYEQYF
NA | TRBJ2-5 | TRBV19 | NA | TGTGCCAGTAGTATGCTGGAGGGCCAAGAGACCCAGTACTTC | CASSMLEGQETQYF
NA | TRBJ2-2 | TRBV7-7 | few | TGTGCCAGCAGCTTAGGAAACGTCGGGTCCGGGGAGCTGTTTTTT | CASSLGNVGSGELFF
NA | TRBJ2-1 | TRBV7-9 | NA | TGTGCCAGCAGCTTAAGGGGGGGACTTACCAATAATGAGCAGTTCTTC | CASSLRGGLTNNEQFF
NA | TRBJ2-5 | TRBV2 | NA | TGTGCCAGCCGAGAACTCGGGATTCAAGAGACCCAGTACTTC | CASRELGIQETQYF
NA | TRBJ2-7 | TRBV9 | NA | TGTGCCAGCAGCGTTGGGACAATTTACGAGCAGTACTTC | CASSVGTIYEQYF
NA | TRBJ2-7 | TRBV10-1 | NA | TGCGCCAGCAGTCCCCAGACAGGGACTTACGAGCAGTACTTC | CASSPQTGTYEQYF
TRBD1 | TRBJ2-5 | TRBV4-1 | NA | TGCGCCAGCAGCCAAGAATGGGCAGGGGGCCGAGAGACCCAGTACTTC | CASSQEWAGGRETQYF
TRBD2 | TRBJ2-7 | TRBV30 | NA | TGTGCCTGGAGCGATACTCTAGCGGGAGGGCCTGGCGAGCAGTACTTC | CAWSDTLAGGPGEQYF
TRBD2 | TRBJ2-1 | TRBV18 | NA | TGTGCCAGCTCACCACGGCCTAGCGGGAGCCCCAAGCTCTTC | CASSPRPSGSPKLF
TRBD2 | TRBJ2-7 | TRBV19 | NA | TGTGCCAGTAGTATCCGGCTAGCGGGAGGGTACGAGCAGTACTTC | CASSIRLAGGYEQYF
TRBD2 | TRBJ2-2 | TRBV4-3 | NA | TGCGCCAGCAGCCGAGGACTAGCGGGTACCGGGGAGCTGTTTTTT | CASSRGLAGTGELFF
TRBD2 | TRBJ2-1 | TRBV11-1 | once | TGTGCCAGCAGCCCTCCCAGGAGCGGGAGTAGGTCGAATGAGCAGTTCTTC | CASSPPRSGSRSNEQFF
NA | TRBJ2-1 | TRBV7-2 | NA | TGTGCCAGCAGCTCAGTGGCGGGCAATGAGCAGTTCTTC | CASSSVAGNEQFF
TRBD1 | TRBJ2-5 | TRBV29-1 | NA | TGCAGCGTTGTAATCGTTGCAGGGGGCTGGGAGACCCAGTACTTC | CSVVIVAGGWETQYF
TRBD2 | TRBJ2-7 | TRBV4-1 | NA | TGCGCCAGCAGCCTGGGACTAGCGGGTCATTCCTACGAGCAGTACTTC | CASSLGLAGHSYEQYF